This section outlines one T cell receptor (beta chain) sequence together with its context. The sample comes from a study of shared clonotypes between healthy human individuals. The method was immunoSEQ multiplex PCR; TCRdb's version includes in-frame clones alone and lacks a portion of them. The sample yields around 430,000 clones, 70% to 80% seen once. Material for sequencing was PBMCs. The origin of this receptor is a woman in her forties in good health. Some clones in this sample may be carry-over from other donors' samples.

The CDR3 here is CASSPRGGEGGVTQYF. CDR3 DNA: TGTGCCAGCAGCCCCCGCGGAGGGGAAGGGGGTGTTACGCAGTATTTT. This chain connects TRBV7-8 to TRBJ2-3; D tentatively fits TRBD1 or TRBD2 (6 bases each). The CDR3 runs 16 residues. V lost 5 bases and J lost 8, with 23 bases in between. Germline V CDR1 and CDR2: SGHVS, FQNEAQ.